This T cell receptor (beta chain) came from a study of cytomegalovirus exposure and HLA in healthy donors. Study conclusions and caveats: Some V segments could not be told apart, so they were left out, TRBV6-2 and TRBV6-3 among them. Published work reported that the classifier diagnosed cytomegalovirus status with high specificity and sensitivity.

PCR primers comprised 60 Vbeta and 13 Jbeta primers. The method was immunoSEQ multiplex PCR; TCRdb's version includes in-frame clones alone and lacks a portion of them. This table holds around 92,000 clones, around 85% found once. V dropped 5 bases and J dropped 1 base, with 21 bases sitting between them. This CDR3 is 18 amino acids long. Germline CDR1 and CDR2: MDHEN and SYDVKM. Concerning this clone itself: Its antigen remains unknown.

Sequenced material: PBMCs. The sequence was collected from a girl aged 2-15 years in good health and CMV-seropositive. The chain joins TRBV28 to TRBJ2-1, with D tentatively TRBD2 (6 bases). In DNA, the CDR3 is TGTGCCAGCAGTCCCCGGGGGTCACGTGCACCTTCCTACAATGAGCAGTTCTTC. Residues: CASSPRGSRAPSYNEQFF.